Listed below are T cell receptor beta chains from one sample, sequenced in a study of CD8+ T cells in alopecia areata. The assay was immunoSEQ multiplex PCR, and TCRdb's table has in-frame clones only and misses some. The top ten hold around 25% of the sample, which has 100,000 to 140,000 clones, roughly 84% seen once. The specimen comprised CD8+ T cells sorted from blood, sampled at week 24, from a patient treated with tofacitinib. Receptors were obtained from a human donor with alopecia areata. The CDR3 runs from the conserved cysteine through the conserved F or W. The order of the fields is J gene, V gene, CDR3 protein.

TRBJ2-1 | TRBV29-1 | CSAEQGTYNEQFF
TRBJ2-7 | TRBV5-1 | CASSLDYEQYF
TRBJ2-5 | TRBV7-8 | CASSWGWANQETQYF
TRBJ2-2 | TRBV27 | CASSLLPGGTGELFF
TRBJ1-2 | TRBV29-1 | CSVAGSGGYTF
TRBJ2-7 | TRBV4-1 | CASSLNRDTYYEQYF
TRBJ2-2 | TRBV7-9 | CASRLRTESAGELFF
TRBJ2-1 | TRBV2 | CASSSATSGGSDEQFF
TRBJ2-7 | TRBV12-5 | CASGLVPGNRDEQYF
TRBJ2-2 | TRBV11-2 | CASSFESWRTGELFF
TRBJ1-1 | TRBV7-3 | CASSLTGGYTEAFF
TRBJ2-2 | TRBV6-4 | CASSRDDNTGELFF
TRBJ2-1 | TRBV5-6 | CASSPGHEQFF
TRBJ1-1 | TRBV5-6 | CASSEETGPTEAFF
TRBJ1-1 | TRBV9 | CASSPAKAGGGSFNTEAFF
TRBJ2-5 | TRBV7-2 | CASSLRRGETQYF